The entry that follows covers one T cell receptor (beta chain) sequence. The data were obtained in a study of cytomegalovirus exposure and HLA in healthy donors. Trimming took 5 bases from V and 0 from J, leaving 14 bases between them. The CDR3 totals 15 residues. In germline, CDR1 is MNHEY, CDR2 SMNVEV (reference sequence). PCR primers comprised 60 Vbeta and 13 Jbeta primers. Profiled with immunoSEQ multiplex PCR; TCRdb holds only in-frame clones, not every one. This table has 170,000 or so clones, around 78% appearing once. This chain connects TRBV27 to TRBJ2-7, with a tentative D call TRBD2 (5 bases). The sequence was obtained from a woman aged 45-65 years in good health and CMV-seropositive. Sequenced input: PBMCs. The CDR3, as DNA: TGTGCCAGCAGTAATCGCGGTGGGAGCTCCTACGAGCAGTACTTC. This gives the protein CASSNRGGSSYEQYF.